Sequencing of this T cell receptor (beta chain) was carried out in a study of blood T cell repertoires in COVID-19. TCRdb's copy holds only in-frame clones and misses some; the assay was immunoSEQ multiplex PCR. The sample contains around 46,000 clones, roughly 80% of which appear only once. The V gene's germline CDR1 is KGHDR and CDR2 SFDVKD. With V trimmed by 4 bases and J by 3 bases, 2 bases remained unmatched. The CDR3 spans 14 residues. This clone came up once. What was sequenced was peripheral blood. The origin of this receptor is a man aged 35 to 55 with acute or convalescent COVID-19. J is TRBJ2-7 and V is TRBV24-1, with 10 bases fitting TRBD2. In nucleotides, the CDR3 is TGTGCCACCAGTGAAGCGGGGGGGCACTACGAGCAGTACTTC. Protein sequence: CATSEAGGHYEQYF.